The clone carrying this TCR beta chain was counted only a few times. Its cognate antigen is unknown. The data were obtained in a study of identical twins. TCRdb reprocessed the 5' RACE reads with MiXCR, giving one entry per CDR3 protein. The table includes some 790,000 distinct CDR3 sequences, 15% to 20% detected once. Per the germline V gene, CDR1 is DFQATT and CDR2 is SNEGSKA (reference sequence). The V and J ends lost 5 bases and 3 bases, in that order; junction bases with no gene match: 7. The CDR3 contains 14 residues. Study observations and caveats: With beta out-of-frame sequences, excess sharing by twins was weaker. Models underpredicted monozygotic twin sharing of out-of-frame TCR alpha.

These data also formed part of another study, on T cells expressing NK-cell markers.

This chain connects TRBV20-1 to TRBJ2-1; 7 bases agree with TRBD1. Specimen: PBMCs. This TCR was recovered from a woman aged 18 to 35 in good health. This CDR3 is CSADRAGFYNEQFF. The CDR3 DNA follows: TGCAGTGCTGACAGGGCCGGCTTCTACAATGAGCAGTTCTTC.